This T cell receptor (beta chain) was obtained from a study of T cell repertoires in cytomegalovirus infection. Background on the study: From public TCR beta signatures came an indication of both CMV infection and matching HLA type.

TCRdb passed the reads through MiXCR, listing each CDR3 protein once. The sample contains about 530,000 distinct CDR3 sequences, more than 20% of which appear only once. This clonotype showed up many times. Its antigen remains unidentified. There are 14 residues in the CDR3. V was clipped by 2 bases and J by 5 bases, with 12 bases between them. The germline gives CDR1 SGHTA, CDR2 FQGNSA. The study, taken as a whole, reports: CMV-specific TCR beta clonotypes restricted by HLA-C were the ones dominating the ex vivo response. Of the TCR beta families, the public ones yielded a cumulative frequency that identified carriers of CMV plus the relevant HLA.

Sequenced input: PBMCs. The sequence derives from a human donor in good health (CMV status not recorded). Some clones in this sample may be carry-over from other donors' samples. The V and J genes are TRBV7-2 and TRBJ2-5; D is uncertain. The DNA of the CDR3 is TGTGCCAGCAGCTTATCCCGGCCTGGGGAGACCCAGTACTTC. This translates into CASSLSRPGETQYF. The full variable domain, with the rest looked up from reference TRBV7-2 and TRBJ2-5, is GAGVSQSPSNKVTEKGKDVELRCDPISGHTALYWYRQSLGQGLEFLIYFQGNSAPDKSGLPSDRFSAERTGGSVSTLTIQRTQQEDSAVYLCASSLSRPGETQYFGPGTRLLVL.